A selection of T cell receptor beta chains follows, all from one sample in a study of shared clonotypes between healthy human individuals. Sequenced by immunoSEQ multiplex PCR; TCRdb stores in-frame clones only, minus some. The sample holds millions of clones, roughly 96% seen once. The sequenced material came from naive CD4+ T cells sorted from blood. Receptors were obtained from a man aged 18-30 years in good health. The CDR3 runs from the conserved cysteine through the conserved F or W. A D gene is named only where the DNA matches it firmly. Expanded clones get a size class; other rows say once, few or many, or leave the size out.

CDR3nt: TGCGCCAGCAGCTTGGACGGTTCTAACTATGGCTACACCTTC; CDR3aa: CASSLDGSNYGYTF; d_gene: -; abundance: -; j_gene: TRBJ1-2; v_gene: TRBV5-1; len: 14
CDR3nt: TGTGCCAGCAGTGACAGGGACGGGAGATGCGAGACCCAGTACTTC; CDR3aa: CASSDRDGRCETQYF; d_gene: -; abundance: -; j_gene: TRBJ2-5; v_gene: TRBV6-4; len: 15
CDR3nt: TGCGCCAGCAGTGAGAATTTGTGGCAGCCTCGCACCTTC; CDR3aa: CASSENLWQPRTF; d_gene: -; abundance: once; j_gene: TRBJ1-2; v_gene: TRBV10-1; len: 13
CDR3nt: TGTGCCAGCAGTTCAGGCAGTTTAGCCCGGGAGACCCAGTACTTC; CDR3aa: CASSSGSLARETQYF; d_gene: -; abundance: -; j_gene: TRBJ2-5; v_gene: TRBV28; len: 15
CDR3nt: TGCGCCAGCAGCTTGGCTGGGGGCGCAGGGACTGAAGCTTTCTTT; CDR3aa: CASSLAGGAGTEAFF; d_gene: -; abundance: -; j_gene: TRBJ1-1; v_gene: TRBV5-1; len: 15
CDR3nt: TGTGCCAGCAGCTCTCAGGGGGCTAAAGGAAACACCATATATTTT; CDR3aa: CASSSQGAKGNTIYF; d_gene: TRBD1; abundance: -; j_gene: TRBJ1-3; v_gene: TRBV13; len: 15
CDR3nt: TGTGCCAGCAGTTACTCATGGTCCGCTGAAGCTTTCTTT; CDR3aa: CASSYSWSAEAFF; d_gene: -; abundance: once; j_gene: TRBJ1-1; v_gene: TRBV6-5; len: 13
CDR3nt: TGTGCCAGCAGCCTTGGGGGGGACGCCGGCTATGGCTACACCTTC; CDR3aa: CASSLGGDAGYGYTF; d_gene: -; abundance: -; j_gene: TRBJ1-2; v_gene: TRBV5-6; len: 15
CDR3nt: TGTGCCAGCAGCTTACAGGGGGCGAAGTACGAGCAGTACTTC; CDR3aa: CASSLQGAKYEQYF; d_gene: TRBD1; abundance: -; j_gene: TRBJ2-7; v_gene: TRBV5-4; len: 14
CDR3nt: TGTGCCAGCACTATCCCGGGACTAGGGGTGTACTTC; CDR3aa: CASTIPGLGVYF; d_gene: TRBD2; abundance: -; j_gene: TRBJ2-7; v_gene: TRBV28; len: 12
CDR3nt: TGTGCCAGCTCACCACCAGTGGGCTATGGCTACACCTTC; CDR3aa: CASSPPVGYGYTF; d_gene: -; abundance: -; j_gene: TRBJ1-2; v_gene: TRBV18; len: 13
CDR3nt: TGTGCCAGCAGCAGACATATAGAGCGGGCCTGGAGGCCCGAGCAGTACTTC; CDR3aa: CASSRHIERAWRPEQYF; d_gene: -; abundance: -; j_gene: TRBJ2-7; v_gene: TRBV11-2; len: 17
CDR3nt: TGCGCCAGCAGCTTCGACAGGGGGTGGTCAGATACGCAGTATTTT; CDR3aa: CASSFDRGWSDTQYF; d_gene: TRBD1; abundance: -; j_gene: TRBJ2-3; v_gene: TRBV5-1; len: 15
CDR3nt: TGCGCCAGCAGCTGGGGACCCGGGACAGCCGGAAACACCATATATTTT; CDR3aa: CASSWGPGTAGNTIYF; d_gene: TRBD1; abundance: -; j_gene: TRBJ1-3; v_gene: TRBV5-1; len: 16
CDR3nt: TGTGCCAGCAGAAGGGTAGGAGCGAACACTGAAGCTTTCTTT; CDR3aa: CASRRVGANTEAFF; d_gene: -; abundance: few; j_gene: TRBJ1-1; v_gene: TRBV2; len: 14
CDR3nt: TGTGCCAGCTCAGCTACAGGGCCCATCTCCTACGAGCAGTACTTC; CDR3aa: CASSATGPISYEQYF; d_gene: -; abundance: -; j_gene: TRBJ2-7; v_gene: TRBV18; len: 15
CDR3nt: TGTGCCAGCAGCTTGTCGGGGGCCAAAAACATTCAGTACTTC; CDR3aa: CASSLSGAKNIQYF; d_gene: -; abundance: -; j_gene: TRBJ2-4; v_gene: TRBV5-4; len: 14
CDR3nt: TGTGCCAGCAGCTATCCAACCCCCGGGACGGGGGACACTGAAGCTTTCTTT; CDR3aa: CASSYPTPGTGDTEAFF; d_gene: -; abundance: -; j_gene: TRBJ1-1; v_gene: TRBV5-4; len: 17
CDR3nt: TGCGCCAGCAGCTTGGCCGTCTGGGGCGGCACTAATGAAAAACTGTTTTTT; CDR3aa: CASSLAVWGGTNEKLFF; d_gene: -; abundance: -; j_gene: TRBJ1-4; v_gene: TRBV5-1; len: 17
CDR3nt: TGCGCCAGCAGCCTGGGATCATTGCCAACTAATGAAAAACTGTTTTTT; CDR3aa: CASSLGSLPTNEKLFF; d_gene: -; abundance: -; j_gene: TRBJ1-4; v_gene: TRBV4-3; len: 16
CDR3nt: TGTGCCAGCTCACCACCGGGTGATTCTGGAAACACCATATATTTT; CDR3aa: CASSPPGDSGNTIYF; d_gene: -; abundance: once; j_gene: TRBJ1-3; v_gene: TRBV18; len: 15
CDR3nt: TGTGCCAGCAGACAGTCCTCAGGGTACGAGCAGTACTTC; CDR3aa: CASRQSSGYEQYF; d_gene: -; abundance: -; j_gene: TRBJ2-7; v_gene: TRBV6-1; len: 13
CDR3nt: TGTGCCATCAGTGATACAGGGGGCAACCAGCCCCAGCATTTT; CDR3aa: CAISDTGGNQPQHF; d_gene: TRBD1; abundance: once; j_gene: TRBJ1-5; v_gene: TRBV10-3; len: 14
CDR3nt: TGTGCCAGCAGCTCCAGTTTCAATGAGCAGTTCTTC; CDR3aa: CASSSSFNEQFF; d_gene: -; abundance: -; j_gene: TRBJ2-1; v_gene: TRBV6-1; len: 12
CDR3nt: TGTGCCAGCAGTCCTTTCCAGGGGGTTTCCTACAATGAGCAGTTCTTC; CDR3aa: CASSPFQGVSYNEQFF; d_gene: TRBD1; abundance: -; j_gene: TRBJ2-1; v_gene: TRBV27; len: 16
CDR3nt: TGCGCCAGCAGTATCTCAGGCGGGGAGGCCTACGAGCAGTACTTC; CDR3aa: CASSISGGEAYEQYF; d_gene: -; abundance: -; j_gene: TRBJ2-7; v_gene: TRBV4-1; len: 15
CDR3nt: TGCGCCAGCAGCGCAGGACAGATCACAGATACGCAGTATTTT; CDR3aa: CASSAGQITDTQYF; d_gene: -; abundance: -; j_gene: TRBJ2-3; v_gene: TRBV5-1; len: 14
CDR3nt: TGTGCCTGGAGTGTAAGGGGTCGAGTCTCCTACGAGCAGTACTTC; CDR3aa: CAWSVRGRVSYEQYF; d_gene: -; abundance: -; j_gene: TRBJ2-7; v_gene: TRBV30; len: 15
CDR3nt: TGTGCCATCAGTGACGGGACAGGGGTGACCGGGGAGCTGTTTTTT; CDR3aa: CAISDGTGVTGELFF; d_gene: TRBD1; abundance: -; j_gene: TRBJ2-2; v_gene: TRBV10-3; len: 15
CDR3nt: TGTGCCAGCAGTGGACGAGGGGGGGCTGAAGCTTTCTTT; CDR3aa: CASSGRGGAEAFF; d_gene: -; abundance: few; j_gene: TRBJ1-1; v_gene: TRBV25-1; len: 13
CDR3nt: TGTGCCAGCAGCATTTCGATGACGAACATTCAGTACTTC; CDR3aa: CASSISMTNIQYF; d_gene: -; abundance: -; j_gene: TRBJ2-4; v_gene: TRBV7-8; len: 13
CDR3nt: TGTGCCAGCAGCGGGACAGGGGCCTCTGGAAACACCATATATTTT; CDR3aa: CASSGTGASGNTIYF; d_gene: TRBD1; abundance: once; j_gene: TRBJ1-3; v_gene: TRBV9; len: 15
CDR3nt: TGCGCCAGCAGCCTTGGGACGAATCAAGAGACCCAGTACTTC; CDR3aa: CASSLGTNQETQYF; d_gene: -; abundance: -; j_gene: TRBJ2-5; v_gene: TRBV5-1; len: 14
CDR3nt: TGTGCCAGCAGCTTAGGGTCAGGGGCCTCCTACGAGCAGTACTTC; CDR3aa: CASSLGSGASYEQYF; d_gene: -; abundance: -; j_gene: TRBJ2-7; v_gene: TRBV7-2; len: 15
CDR3nt: TGTGCCAGCACTTTACAGGGTTTTGGTGAGCAGTTCTTC; CDR3aa: CASTLQGFGEQFF; d_gene: -; abundance: -; j_gene: TRBJ2-1; v_gene: TRBV7-2; len: 13
CDR3nt: TGTGCCAGCAGCTCGACCGGGACTAGCACAGATACGCAGTATTTT; CDR3aa: CASSSTGTSTDTQYF; d_gene: -; abundance: -; j_gene: TRBJ2-3; v_gene: TRBV7-2; len: 15
CDR3nt: TGTGCCATTTGGGGGGGCAGGGGCGTCCCCAACACCGGGGAGCTGTTTTTT; CDR3aa: CAIWGGRGVPNTGELFF; d_gene: -; abundance: -; j_gene: TRBJ2-2; v_gene: TRBV10-3; len: 17
CDR3nt: TGTGCCAGCAGCTTGAGCGGCCCCAGAAAGACCCAGTACTTC; CDR3aa: CASSLSGPRKTQYF; d_gene: -; abundance: -; j_gene: TRBJ2-5; v_gene: TRBV7-2; len: 14
CDR3nt: TGTGCCAGCTCACCACCGGGCAGGGACGAGCAGTACTTC; CDR3aa: CASSPPGRDEQYF; d_gene: -; abundance: -; j_gene: TRBJ2-7; v_gene: TRBV18; len: 13
CDR3nt: TGTGCCAGCGCAGACAATGACTATGGCTACACCTTC; CDR3aa: CASADNDYGYTF; d_gene: -; abundance: -; j_gene: TRBJ1-2; v_gene: TRBV6-5; len: 12